Listed below are T cell receptor beta chains from one sample, sequenced in a study of T cell responses to AZD1222 COVID-19 vaccine. The protocol was immunoSEQ multiplex PCR, while the TCRdb copy is restricted to in-frame clones and leaves out a portion. The sample contains 96,000 or so clones, around 90% of which appear only once. Sample: peripheral blood, taken on day 0 of AZD1222 vaccination. The receptors were gathered from an adult in good health. CDR3s include the opening cysteine and the closing phenylalanine or tryptophan. Each record gives: clone size, V gene, J gene, D gene, CDR3 DNA, CDR3 protein. D genes are given only for firm matches. Size is omitted from some rows. Given values are once, few, many or a class for expanded clones.

size: -; V: TRBV6-5; J: TRBJ2-3; D: -; DNA: TGTGCCAGCAGTTACGAGACAGATACGCAGTATTTT; CDR3: CASSYETDTQYF
size: -; V: TRBV4-1; J: TRBJ2-3; D: -; DNA: TGCGCCAGCAGCCAAGATAAGGAAGAGACTAGCACAGATACGCAGTATTTT; CDR3: CASSQDKEETSTDTQYF
size: -; V: TRBV7-8; J: TRBJ2-5; D: TRBD2; DNA: TGTGCCAGCAGCTTTCCGGGACTAGCGGGAAAGACCCAGTACTTC; CDR3: CASSFPGLAGKTQYF
size: once; V: TRBV18; J: TRBJ1-3; D: -; DNA: TGTGCCAGCTCCCTCCCCAGTAGCTCTGGAAACACCATATATTTT; CDR3: CASSLPSSSGNTIYF
size: -; V: TRBV7-2; J: TRBJ2-1; D: -; DNA: TGTGCCAGCAGCGTAAACAGGGGGGGGAACAATGAGCAGTTCTTC; CDR3: CASSVNRGGNNEQFF
size: -; V: TRBV7-3; J: TRBJ2-6; D: -; DNA: TGTGCCAGCAGCTTGCGCGGAGACAGCTCTGGGGCCAACGTCCTGACTTTC; CDR3: CASSLRGDSSGANVLTF
size: -; V: TRBV12-3/TRBV12-4; J: TRBJ2-6; D: -; DNA: TGTGCCAGCACCATAGATCTTCCTGGGGTCCTGACTTTC; CDR3: CASTIDLPGVLTF
size: -; V: TRBV6-2/TRBV6-3; J: TRBJ1-2; D: -; DNA: TGTGCCAGCAGTTACCCTCAAGACGGGAACTATGGCTACACCTTC; CDR3: CASSYPQDGNYGYTF
size: -; V: TRBV6-4; J: TRBJ1-1; D: TRBD1; DNA: TGTGCCAGCAGTGACGGTCGAGGACAGGGGGCTTGGACTGAAGCTTTCTTT; CDR3: CASSDGRGQGAWTEAFF
size: -; V: TRBV28; J: TRBJ2-1; D: -; DNA: TGTGCCAGCAGTACAGCAACGGGTTTAGGCGGGAATGAGCAGTTCTTC; CDR3: CASSTATGLGGNEQFF
size: -; V: TRBV18; J: TRBJ2-7; D: -; DNA: TGTGCCAGCTCACCATCGGGGGAAATTTCCGACGAGCAGTACTTC; CDR3: CASSPSGEISDEQYF
size: -; V: TRBV4-2; J: TRBJ1-2; D: TRBD1; DNA: TGTGCCAGCAGCCAAGACTCCGGGACAGGGGGATCCTATGGCTACACCTTC; CDR3: CASSQDSGTGGSYGYTF
size: -; V: TRBV24-1; J: TRBJ2-5; D: -; DNA: TGTGCCACCAGTGACGCAGACGGGGTAGAGACCCAGTACTTC; CDR3: CATSDADGVETQYF
size: -; V: TRBV9; J: TRBJ2-7; D: -; DNA: TGTGCCAGCAGCGTAGACGGTGGGATTTACGAGCAGTACTTC; CDR3: CASSVDGGIYEQYF
size: -; V: TRBV25-1; J: TRBJ1-4; D: -; DNA: TGTGCCAGCAGTGAAACAGGGAGCACTAATGAAAAACTGTTTTTT; CDR3: CASSETGSTNEKLFF
size: -; V: TRBV28; J: TRBJ1-4; D: -; DNA: TGTGCCAGCAGCCTTGCAACCACCGCTAATGAAAAACTGTTTTTT; CDR3: CASSLATTANEKLFF
size: -; V: TRBV28; J: TRBJ1-5; D: -; DNA: TGTGCCAGCAGCATTGGCAATCAGCCCCAGCATTTT; CDR3: CASSIGNQPQHF
size: -; V: TRBV6-5; J: TRBJ2-1; D: TRBD1; DNA: TGTGCCAGCAAAGATTGGACAGGGACGGTAGGGGAGCAGTTCTTC; CDR3: CASKDWTGTVGEQFF
size: -; V: TRBV6-5; J: TRBJ2-2; D: TRBD2; DNA: TGTGCCACCGCGGGAGGAGCGGGCACCGGGGAGCTGTTTTTT; CDR3: CATAGGAGTGELFF
size: -; V: TRBV2; J: TRBJ2-4; D: -; DNA: TGTGCCAGCAGTGAATCTGGGTTCCCGGCCAAAAACATTCAGTACTTC; CDR3: CASSESGFPAKNIQYF
size: -; V: TRBV5-5; J: TRBJ2-1; D: TRBD1; DNA: TGTGCCAGCAGCACCCGGGACAGGGGGGAAGATGAGCAGTTCTTC; CDR3: CASSTRDRGEDEQFF
size: -; V: TRBV6-5; J: TRBJ1-1; D: -; DNA: TGTGCCAGCAGTTGGGCCAGGGGCACTGAAGCTTTCTTT; CDR3: CASSWARGTEAFF
size: few; V: TRBV2; J: TRBJ1-3; D: -; DNA: TGTGCCAGCACTACAGTGGGCACTGGAAACACCATATATTTT; CDR3: CASTTVGTGNTIYF
size: -; V: TRBV6-2/TRBV6-3; J: TRBJ1-5; D: -; DNA: TGTGCCAGCAGTCAGGGAATCCGCCAGCCCCAGCATTTT; CDR3: CASSQGIRQPQHF
size: -; V: TRBV30; J: TRBJ2-2; D: -; DNA: TGTGCCTGGAATCCCTTTGACAGGACCGGGGAGCTGTTTTTT; CDR3: CAWNPFDRTGELFF
size: -; V: TRBV6-5; J: TRBJ2-7; D: TRBD2; DNA: TGTGCCAGCAGTTACTCGACTAGCGGGGTAACCTACGAGCAGTACTTC; CDR3: CASSYSTSGVTYEQYF
size: -; V: TRBV19; J: TRBJ2-2; D: TRBD2; DNA: TGTGCCAGTAGTAGAGCGGGAGCGAACACCGGGGAGCTGTTTTTT; CDR3: CASSRAGANTGELFF
size: -; V: TRBV6-4; J: TRBJ2-2; D: TRBD2; DNA: TGTGCCAGCAGTGGCTCGAGACTAGCTATCACCGGGGAGCTGTTTTTT; CDR3: CASSGSRLAITGELFF
size: few; V: TRBV4-1; J: TRBJ2-7; D: -; DNA: TGCGCCAGCAGCCAACACCCTTCTGATGGGAGATCGAACGAGCAGTACTTC; CDR3: CASSQHPSDGRSNEQYF
size: -; V: TRBV7-8; J: TRBJ2-3; D: TRBD2; DNA: TGTGCCAGCAGCTTAGCTCTTCCCCTCCTAGCGGGAGATTCAGAAGGCACAGATACGCAGTATTTT; CDR3: CASSLALPLLAGDSEGTDTQYF
size: -; V: TRBV6-6; J: TRBJ2-3; D: TRBD2; DNA: TGTGCCAGCAGTCCCGGTTTAGTAGCGGGAGGGCCAGATACGCAGTATTTT; CDR3: CASSPGLVAGGPDTQYF
size: -; V: TRBV6-5; J: TRBJ1-5; D: TRBD1; DNA: TGTGCCAGCAGGGGACAGACAGGGAGGAATCAGCCCCAGCATTTT; CDR3: CASRGQTGRNQPQHF
size: -; V: TRBV7-6; J: TRBJ2-5; D: TRBD2; DNA: TGTGCCAGCAGCTTATCTTTCGGGGGGGGAGCAGGGCAAGAGACCCAGTACTTC; CDR3: CASSLSFGGGAGQETQYF
size: -; V: TRBV29-1; J: TRBJ2-3; D: -; DNA: TGCAGCGTTGGCGGACCAAGCACAGATACGCAGTATTTT; CDR3: CSVGGPSTDTQYF
size: -; V: TRBV5-4; J: TRBJ2-1; D: TRBD1; DNA: TGTGCCAGCAGCTTATACGGGACAGGGACTGGGCCTTACAATGAGCAGTTCTTC; CDR3: CASSLYGTGTGPYNEQFF
size: -; V: TRBV21-1; J: TRBJ2-1; D: -; DNA: TGTGCCAGCAGTCCTTGGAGCCAGGGGGGGACCTCCTACAATGAGCAGTTCTTC; CDR3: CASSPWSQGGTSYNEQFF
size: -; V: TRBV28; J: TRBJ2-5; D: TRBD2; DNA: TGTGCCAGCAGTTTATTAGCGGGAGCTGAGACCCAGTACTTC; CDR3: CASSLLAGAETQYF
size: -; V: TRBV10-3; J: TRBJ2-2; D: TRBD1; DNA: TGTGCCATCAGTGAGTCGTTACCCGGGACAGGGTCCACCGGGGAGCTGTTTTTT; CDR3: CAISESLPGTGSTGELFF
size: once; V: TRBV6-2/TRBV6-3; J: TRBJ1-2; D: -; DNA: TGTGCCAGCAGTTACCCAAAGCCTGACAATGGCTACACCTTC; CDR3: CASSYPKPDNGYTF
size: -; V: TRBV4-2; J: TRBJ2-5; D: -; DNA: TGTGCCAGCAGCTTCCGGGGCCAAGAGACCCAGTACTTC; CDR3: CASSFRGQETQYF
size: -; V: TRBV2; J: TRBJ2-7; D: TRBD2; DNA: TGTGCCAGCAGTGAAGGACTAGCGGGAGTTTACGAGCAGTACTTC; CDR3: CASSEGLAGVYEQYF
size: -; V: TRBV7-9; J: TRBJ2-1; D: -; DNA: TGTGCCAGCAGCCAGGGGGGGACAGAACGGTTCTTC; CDR3: CASSQGGTERFF
size: once; V: TRBV4-3; J: TRBJ2-7; D: -; DNA: TGCGCCAGCAGCCAAGGTCTGAGGTACGAGCAGTACTTC; CDR3: CASSQGLRYEQYF
size: -; V: TRBV19; J: TRBJ2-1; D: -; DNA: TGTGCCAGCAGTGGAGTGATCCGAACCAATGAGCAGTTCTTC; CDR3: CASSGVIRTNEQFF
size: -; V: TRBV7-9; J: TRBJ2-3; D: TRBD2; DNA: TGTGCCAGCAGCACAACGACTAGCGGGAGGCCCGGGATCTCAGATACGCAGTATTTT; CDR3: CASSTTTSGRPGISDTQYF
size: -; V: TRBV4-1; J: TRBJ1-1; D: -; DNA: TGCGCCAGCAGCCCGGGGTTCGGGGCTTTCTTT; CDR3: CASSPGFGAFF
size: -; V: TRBV7-8; J: TRBJ2-7; D: -; DNA: TGTGCCAGCAGCTTAGGGCGGGACTACGAGCAGTACTTC; CDR3: CASSLGRDYEQYF
size: -; V: TRBV19; J: TRBJ1-5; D: TRBD1; DNA: TGTGCCAGTACCCCGGACAGGGAGGCCAATCAGCCCCAGCATTTT; CDR3: CASTPDREANQPQHF
size: -; V: TRBV6-1; J: TRBJ2-7; D: TRBD2; DNA: TGTGCCAGCAGTGAAGCGACGGGAGGAGCGGTCTACGAGCAGTACTTC; CDR3: CASSEATGGAVYEQYF
size: -; V: TRBV24-1; J: TRBJ2-2; D: -; DNA: TGTGCCACCAGTGTCCTAACCGGGGAGCTGTTTTTT; CDR3: CATSVLTGELFF
size: -; V: TRBV7-7; J: TRBJ2-5; D: -; DNA: TGTGCTAGCAGCTTAGGCAGGGCGGAGACCCAGTACTTC; CDR3: CASSLGRAETQYF
size: -; V: TRBV19; J: TRBJ1-1; D: TRBD1; DNA: TGTGCCAGTACCGGGACAGGGGGGCGCACTGAAGCTTTCTTT; CDR3: CASTGTGGRTEAFF
size: -; V: TRBV28; J: TRBJ1-2; D: -; DNA: TGTGCCAGCAGTGTGGGGGGGCCAGGTGGCTACACCTTC; CDR3: CASSVGGPGGYTF
size: -; V: TRBV29-1; J: TRBJ2-5; D: -; DNA: TGCAGCGTCAGTCTAGGGGAGCCGAGTACCCAGTACTTC; CDR3: CSVSLGEPSTQYF
size: -; V: TRBV29-1; J: TRBJ1-1; D: TRBD1; DNA: TGCAGCGTCCCGAAGGTGAACAGGGGAAGGAACACTGAAGCTTTCTTT; CDR3: CSVPKVNRGRNTEAFF